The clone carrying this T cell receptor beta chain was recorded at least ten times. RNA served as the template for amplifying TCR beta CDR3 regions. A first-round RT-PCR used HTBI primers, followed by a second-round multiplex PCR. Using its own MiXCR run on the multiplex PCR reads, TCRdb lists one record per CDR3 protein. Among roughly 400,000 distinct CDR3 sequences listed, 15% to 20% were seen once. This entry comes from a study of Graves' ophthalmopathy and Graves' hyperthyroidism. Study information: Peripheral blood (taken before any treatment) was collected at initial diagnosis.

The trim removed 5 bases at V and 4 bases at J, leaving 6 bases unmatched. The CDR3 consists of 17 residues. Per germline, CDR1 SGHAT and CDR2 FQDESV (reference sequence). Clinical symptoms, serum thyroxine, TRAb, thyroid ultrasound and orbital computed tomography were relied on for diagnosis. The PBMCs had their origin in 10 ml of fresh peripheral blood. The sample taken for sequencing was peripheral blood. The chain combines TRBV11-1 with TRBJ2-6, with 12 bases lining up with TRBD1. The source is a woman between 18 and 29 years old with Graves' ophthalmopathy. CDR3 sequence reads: CASSPGTGGAGANVLTF. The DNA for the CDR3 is TGTGCCAGCAGCCCGGGGACAGGGGGCGCCGGGGCCAACGTCCTGACTTTC.